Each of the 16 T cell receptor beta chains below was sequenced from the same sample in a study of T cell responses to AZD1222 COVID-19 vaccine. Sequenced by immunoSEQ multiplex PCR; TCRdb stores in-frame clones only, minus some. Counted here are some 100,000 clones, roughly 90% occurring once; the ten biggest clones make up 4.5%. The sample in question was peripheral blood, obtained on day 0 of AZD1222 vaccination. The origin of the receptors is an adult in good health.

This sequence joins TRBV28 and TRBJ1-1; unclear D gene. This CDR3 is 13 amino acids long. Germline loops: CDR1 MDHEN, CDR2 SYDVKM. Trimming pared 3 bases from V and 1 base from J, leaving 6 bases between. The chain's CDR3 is CASSLAENTEAFF. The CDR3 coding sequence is TGTGCCAGCAGTTTGGCGGAGAACACTGAAGCTTTCTTT.

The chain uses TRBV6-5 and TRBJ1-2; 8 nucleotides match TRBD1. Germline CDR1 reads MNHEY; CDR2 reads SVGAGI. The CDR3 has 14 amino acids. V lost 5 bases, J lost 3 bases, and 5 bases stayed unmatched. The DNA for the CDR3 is TGTGCCAGCAGTCTCGGACAGGGACACTATGGCTACACCTTC. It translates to CASSLGQGHYGYTF.

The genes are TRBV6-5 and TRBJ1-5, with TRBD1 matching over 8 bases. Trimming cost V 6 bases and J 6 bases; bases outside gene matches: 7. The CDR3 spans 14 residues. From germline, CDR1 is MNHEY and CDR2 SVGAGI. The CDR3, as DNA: TGTGCCAGCAGCCGGACAGGGTTTGGTCAGCCCCAGCATTTT. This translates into CASSRTGFGQPQHF.

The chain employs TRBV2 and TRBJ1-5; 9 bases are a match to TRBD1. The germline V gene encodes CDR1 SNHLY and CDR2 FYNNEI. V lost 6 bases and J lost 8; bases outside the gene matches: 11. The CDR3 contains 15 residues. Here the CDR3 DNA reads TGTGCCAGCAGGGACGGACAGGGGACGATGAAGCCCCAGCATTTT. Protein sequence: CASRDGQGTMKPQHF.

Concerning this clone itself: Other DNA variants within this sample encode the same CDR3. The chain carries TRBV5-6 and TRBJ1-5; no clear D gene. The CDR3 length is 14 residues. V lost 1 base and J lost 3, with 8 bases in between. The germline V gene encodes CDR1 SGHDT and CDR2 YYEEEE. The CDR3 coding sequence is TGTGCCAGCAGCTTGACTGGCTACAATCAGCCCCAGCATTTT. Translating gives CASSLTGYNQPQHF.

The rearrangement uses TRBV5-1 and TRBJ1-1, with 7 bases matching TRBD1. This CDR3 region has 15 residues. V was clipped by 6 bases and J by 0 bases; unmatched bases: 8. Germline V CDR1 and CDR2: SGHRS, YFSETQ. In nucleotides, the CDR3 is TGCGCCAGCAAATCAGGGGGTAACCTGAACACTGAAGCTTTCTTT. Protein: CASKSGGNLNTEAFF.

This CDR3 reads CASSAGQGALYGYTF. Here the CDR3 DNA reads TGTGCCAGCAGCGCCGGACAGGGGGCTCTCTATGGCTACACCTTC. The chain uses TRBV2 and TRBJ1-2; TRBD1 matches 11 bases. Germline CDR1 reads SNHLY; CDR2 reads FYNNEI. The CDR3 spans 15 residues. V lost 6 bases, J lost 4 bases, and 7 bases stayed unmatched.

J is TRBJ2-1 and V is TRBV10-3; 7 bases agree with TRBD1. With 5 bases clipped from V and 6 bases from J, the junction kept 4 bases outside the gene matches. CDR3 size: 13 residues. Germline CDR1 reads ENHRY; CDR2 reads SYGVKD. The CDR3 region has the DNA TGTGCCATCAGTACAGGGGCGCGCAATGAGCAGTTCTTC. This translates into CAISTGARNEQFF.

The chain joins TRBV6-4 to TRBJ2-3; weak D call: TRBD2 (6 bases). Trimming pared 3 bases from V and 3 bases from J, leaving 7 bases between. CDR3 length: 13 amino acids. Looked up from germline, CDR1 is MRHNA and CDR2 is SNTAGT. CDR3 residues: CASSEGRTDTQYF. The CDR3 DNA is TGTGCCAGCAGTGAGGGGAGGACAGATACGCAGTATTTT.

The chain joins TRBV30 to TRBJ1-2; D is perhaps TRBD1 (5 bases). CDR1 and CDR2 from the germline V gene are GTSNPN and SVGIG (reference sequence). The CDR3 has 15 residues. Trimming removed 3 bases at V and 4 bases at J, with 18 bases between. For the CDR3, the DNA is TGTGCCTGGAGCGGTCCGGGGGGGGACGGCTATGGCTACACCTTC. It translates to CAWSGPGGDGYGYTF.

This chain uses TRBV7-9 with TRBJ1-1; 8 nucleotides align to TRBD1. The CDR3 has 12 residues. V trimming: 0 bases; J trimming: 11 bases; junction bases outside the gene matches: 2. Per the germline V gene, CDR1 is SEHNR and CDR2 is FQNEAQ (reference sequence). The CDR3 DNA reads TGTGCCAGCAGCTTAGCCAGGGGGCACGCTTTCTTT. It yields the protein CASSLARGHAFF.

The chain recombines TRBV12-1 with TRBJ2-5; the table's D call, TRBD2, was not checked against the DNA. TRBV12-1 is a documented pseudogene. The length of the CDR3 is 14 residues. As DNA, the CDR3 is TGTGCCAGCAGCTTTGCGGAGGGTTGTGAGACCCAGTACTTC. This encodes CASSFAEGCETQYF.

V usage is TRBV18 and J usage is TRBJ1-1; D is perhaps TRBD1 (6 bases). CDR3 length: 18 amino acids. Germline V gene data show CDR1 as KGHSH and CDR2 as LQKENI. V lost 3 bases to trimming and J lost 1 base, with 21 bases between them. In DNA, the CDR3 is TGTGCCAGCTCACCGGCACAGGGTGGGGTTATTCGGAACACTGAAGCTTTCTTT. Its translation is CASSPAQGGVIRNTEAFF.

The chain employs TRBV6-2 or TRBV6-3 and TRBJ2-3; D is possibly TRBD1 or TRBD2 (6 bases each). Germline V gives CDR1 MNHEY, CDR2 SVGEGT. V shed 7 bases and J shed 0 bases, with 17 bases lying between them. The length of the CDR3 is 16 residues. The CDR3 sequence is CASTPRGGRSTDTQYF. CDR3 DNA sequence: TGTGCCAGCACCCCCCGAGGGGGGCGAAGCACAGATACGCAGTATTTT.

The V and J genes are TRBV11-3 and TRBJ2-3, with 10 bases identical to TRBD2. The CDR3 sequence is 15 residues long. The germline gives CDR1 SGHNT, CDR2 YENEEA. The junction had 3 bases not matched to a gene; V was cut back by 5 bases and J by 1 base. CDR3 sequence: CASSATSGGTDTQYF. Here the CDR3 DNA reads TGTGCCAGCAGCGCCACTAGCGGGGGCACAGATACGCAGTATTTT. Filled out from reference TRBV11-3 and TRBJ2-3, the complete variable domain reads EAGVVQSPRYKIIEKKQPVAFWCNPISGHNTLYWYLQNLGQGPELLIRYENEEAVDDSQLPKDRFSAERLKGVDSTLKIQPAELGDSAVYLCASSATSGGTDTQYFGPGTRLTVL.

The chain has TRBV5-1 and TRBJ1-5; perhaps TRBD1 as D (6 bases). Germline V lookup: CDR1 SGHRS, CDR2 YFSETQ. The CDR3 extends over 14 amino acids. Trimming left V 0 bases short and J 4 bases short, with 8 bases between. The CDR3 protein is CASSLGGANQPQHF. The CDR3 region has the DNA TGCGCCAGCAGCTTGGGGGGGGCTAATCAGCCCCAGCATTTT.